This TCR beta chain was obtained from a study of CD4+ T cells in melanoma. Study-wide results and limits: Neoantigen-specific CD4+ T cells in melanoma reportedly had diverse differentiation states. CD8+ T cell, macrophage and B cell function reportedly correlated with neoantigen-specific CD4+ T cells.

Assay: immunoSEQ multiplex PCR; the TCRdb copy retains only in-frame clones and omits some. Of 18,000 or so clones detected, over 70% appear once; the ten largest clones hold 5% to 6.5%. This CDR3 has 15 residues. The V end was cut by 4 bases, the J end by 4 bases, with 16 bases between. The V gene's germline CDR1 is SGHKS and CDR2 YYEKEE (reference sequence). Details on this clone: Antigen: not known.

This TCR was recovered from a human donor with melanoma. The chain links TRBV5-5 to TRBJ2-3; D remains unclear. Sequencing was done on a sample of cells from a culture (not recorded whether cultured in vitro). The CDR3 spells CASSLRTHLADTQYF. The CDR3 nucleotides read TGTGCCAGCAGCCTCCGGACCCACCTTGCAGATACGCAGTATTTT.